Listed below are T cell receptor beta chains from one sample, sequenced in a study of beta chain features in type 1 diabetes. Produced via immunoSEQ multiplex PCR; TCRdb's table is partial and in-frame only. The sample holds 500,000 to 800,000 clones; around 12% are singletons and the top ten take more than 0.1%. Sequencing input: naive CD4+ T cells from blood. These receptors all come from a man aged 25 to 40 with type 1 diabetes. Both conserved end residues are part of each CDR3. The D gene is left open where the match is weak. Not all rows give a size; the values are once, few, many and, for expanded clones, a class.

clone size	D gene	V gene	J gene	CDR3 protein	CDR3 DNA
-	-	TRBV7-9	TRBJ1-6	CASSLAVSRPTASPLHF	TGTGCCAGCAGCTTAGCGGTTTCTAGACCGACTGCTTCACCCCTCCACTTT
-	-	TRBV7-2	TRBJ1-2	CASSFDRSAGYTF	TGTGCCAGCAGCTTCGACAGGTCTGCTGGCTACACCTTC
-	-	TRBV19	TRBJ1-5	CASSKLSGGSNQPQHF	TGTGCCAGTAGTAAACTCTCCGGGGGCAGCAATCAGCCCCAGCATTTT
few	TRBD2	TRBV5-1	TRBJ2-5	CASSALPGLPQETQYF	TGCGCCAGCAGCGCACTCCCGGGACTACCCCAAGAGACCCAGTACTTC
few	TRBD1	TRBV28	TRBJ2-7	CASSSGQTSEQYF	TGTGCCAGCAGTTCGGGACAGACTTCCGAGCAGTACTTC
-	-	TRBV5-4	TRBJ2-3	CASSPTGDRATDTQYF	TGTGCCAGCAGCCCTACCGGCGACAGAGCCACAGATACGCAGTATTTT
-	TRBD1	TRBV9	TRBJ2-5	CASSGTGTGEETQYF	TGTGCCAGCAGCGGTACCGGGACAGGTGAAGAGACCCAGTACTTC
-	-	TRBV14	TRBJ2-2	CASSQDDFGELFF	TGTGCCAGCAGCCAAGATGATTTTGGGGAGCTGTTTTTT
-	-	TRBV2	TRBJ2-5	CASSEEGGQTQYF	TGTGCCAGCAGTGAAGAGGGCGGACAGACCCAGTACTTC
-	TRBD1	TRBV27	TRBJ1-2	CASRPQGVTYYGYTF	TGTGCCAGCAGACCCCAGGGGGTGACCTACTATGGCTACACCTTC
-	-	TRBV5-6	TRBJ2-7	CASILRGPPAYEQYF	TGTGCCAGCATCCTCCGCGGGCCCCCCGCCTACGAGCAGTACTTC
-	TRBD1	TRBV9	TRBJ2-1	CASSVAGGQGHNEQFF	TGTGCCAGCAGCGTAGCTGGGGGACAGGGTCACAATGAGCAGTTCTTC
-	TRBD2	TRBV5-6	TRBJ2-1	CASSARTSGGPYNEQFF	TGTGCCAGCAGCGCGAGGACTAGCGGGGGACCCTACAATGAGCAGTTCTTC
few	TRBD1	TRBV7-9	TRBJ2-7	CASSPTPGDSSYEQYF	TGTGCCAGCAGCCCCACACCCGGGGACAGCTCCTACGAGCAGTACTTC
few	TRBD2	TRBV5-4	TRBJ2-2	CASSEQFAGAGELFF	TGTGCCAGCAGCGAACAATTTGCGGGGGCCGGGGAGCTGTTTTTT
-	TRBD1	TRBV10-3	TRBJ2-1	CAISGRTGGEGLSYNEQFF	TGTGCCATCAGTGGAAGGACAGGGGGCGAAGGATTGTCCTACAATGAGCAGTTCTTC
-	-	TRBV29-1	TRBJ1-5	CSVGESNQPQHF	TGCAGCGTCGGCGAAAGCAATCAGCCCCAGCATTTT
few	TRBD1	TRBV5-8	TRBJ2-4	CASSPGQGIFAKNIQYF	TGTGCCAGCAGCCCGGGACAGGGAATTTTCGCCAAAAACATTCAGTACTTC
few	-	TRBV11-3	TRBJ1-1	CASPGTEAFF	TGTGCCAGCCCCGGGACGGAAGCTTTCTTT
few	-	TRBV9	TRBJ1-3	CASSAGFAGNTIYF	TGTGCCAGCAGCGCCGGGTTCGCAGGAAACACCATATATTTT
few	-	TRBV5-1	TRBJ1-4	CASSLGTVASATNEKLFF	TGCGCCAGCAGCTTGGGGACCGTTGCTTCAGCAACTAATGAAAAACTGTTTTTT
-	TRBD1	TRBV5-1	TRBJ1-1	CASSSGQGNTEAFF	TGCGCCAGCAGCTCCGGACAGGGCAACACTGAAGCTTTCTTT
-	-	TRBV7-8	TRBJ1-2	CASSLGRGSGYTF	TGTGCCAGCAGCTTAGGGCGGGGTAGCGGCTACACCTTC
few	TRBD1	TRBV25-1	TRBJ2-1	CASSENRGNEQFF	TGTGCCAGCAGTGAGAACAGGGGGAATGAGCAGTTCTTC
few	-	TRBV6-5	TRBJ2-2	CASSYEGDGELFF	TGTGCCAGCAGTTACGAGGGGGACGGGGAGCTGTTTTTT
few	-	TRBV7-9	TRBJ1-5	CASSLVLGPGGNQPQHF	TGTGCCAGCAGCTTAGTATTAGGTCCGGGCGGCAATCAGCCCCAGCATTTT
-	TRBD1	TRBV25-1	TRBJ1-2	CASSDSGGYGYTF	TGTGCCAGCAGTGATTCAGGGGGCTATGGCTACACCTTC
few	-	TRBV4-2	TRBJ2-7	CASSHGQTYEQYF	TGTGCCAGCAGCCATGGGCAGACCTACGAGCAGTACTTC
-	-	TRBV6-5	TRBJ1-2	CASSYSTVFYGYTF	TGTGCCAGCAGTTACTCGACAGTCTTCTATGGCTACACCTTC
-	-	TRBV9	TRBJ1-5	CASSPGERFNQPQHF	TGTGCCAGCTCTCCGGGAGAGAGGTTCAATCAGCCCCAGCATTTT
-	-	TRBV9	TRBJ2-1	CASSVDDMRGEFF	TGTGCCAGCAGCGTAGATGATATGAGGGGGGAGTTCTTC
-	TRBD1	TRBV28	TRBJ2-1	CASTSTGSGYNEQFF	TGTGCCAGCACCTCGACAGGGAGCGGATACAATGAGCAGTTCTTC
few	-	TRBV7-6	TRBJ1-2	CASSSTTGTDGYTF	TGTGCCAGCAGCTCTACTACAGGGACCGATGGCTACACCTTC
few	TRBD1	TRBV28	TRBJ2-1	CATPGQGNEQFF	TGTGCCACCCCGGGACAGGGCAATGAGCAGTTCTTC
few	TRBD2	TRBV6-6	TRBJ2-2	CASRTSGATGELFF	TGTGCCAGCAGGACTAGCGGAGCGACCGGGGAGCTGTTTTTT
-	-	TRBV6-6	TRBJ1-2	CASSYGRTNYGYTF	TGTGCCAGCAGTTACGGACGGACTAACTATGGCTACACCTTC
few	-	TRBV18	TRBJ1-5	CASSPVRGNQPQHF	TGTGCCAGCTCACCAGTCAGAGGCAATCAGCCCCAGCATTTT
-	TRBD2	TRBV2	TRBJ2-1	CASSDGTKTLFF	TGTGCCAGCAGTGATGGGACTAAGACGCTGTTCTTC
-	-	TRBV27	TRBJ2-2	CASSFWGSTGELFF	TGTGCCAGCAGTTTTTGGGGTAGCACCGGGGAGCTGTTTTTT
few	-	TRBV15	TRBJ2-1	CATSRGGFGRGPYNEQFF	TGTGCCACCAGCAGAGGAGGATTTGGGCGGGGGCCGTACAATGAGCAGTTCTTC
-	-	TRBV9	TRBJ2-3	CASSVHPGDTQYF	TGTGCCAGCAGCGTACACCCGGGGGATACGCAGTATTTT
-	TRBD2	TRBV4-2	TRBJ2-5	CASAGGVGETQYF	TGTGCCAGCGCCGGGGGGGTAGGAGAGACCCAGTACTTC
few	TRBD1	TRBV7-2	TRBJ2-7	CASSLAATGGYEQYF	TGTGCCAGCAGCTTAGCAGCGACAGGGGGCTACGAGCAGTACTTC
-	-	TRBV4-2	TRBJ2-7	CASSQASFTGLGANEQYF	TGTGCCAGCAGCCAAGCTTCCTTTACGGGACTCGGGGCCAACGAGCAGTACTTC
-	-	TRBV4-3	TRBJ2-7	CASSQDHRQGRSEQYF	TGCGCCAGCAGCCAAGATCACCGGCAGGGGAGGAGCGAGCAGTACTTC
-	TRBD1	TRBV6-5	TRBJ2-3	CASSSRQGATDTQYF	TGTGCCAGCAGTTCACGACAGGGGGCGACAGATACGCAGTATTTT
-	-	TRBV20-1	TRBJ2-3	CSASSTDTQYF	TGCAGTGCTAGTAGCACAGATACGCAGTATTTT
few	-	TRBV19	TRBJ2-2	CASRGGQENTGELFF	TGTGCCAGTAGGGGAGGACAGGAGAACACCGGGGAGCTGTTTTTT
-	-	TRBV5-1	TRBJ2-1	CASSLNGVGSYNEQFF	TGCGCCAGCAGCTTGAATGGGGTAGGGTCCTACAATGAGCAGTTCTTC